The clone carrying this T cell receptor (beta chain) came up a few times. Its antigen is as yet unknown. This CDR3 contains 16 residues. The J segment lost 3 bases and the V segment lost 5 bases, leaving 8 bases of the junction unmatched. Germline V lookup: CDR1 SGHTA, CDR2 FQGNSA. The PCR contained 60 Vbeta and 13 Jbeta primers. Method: immunoSEQ multiplex PCR; TCRdb's copy keeps in-frame clones and lacks some. The table has under 300,000 clones, approximately 82% seen once; the top ten hold under 8%. The sample comes from a study of cytomegalovirus exposure and HLA in healthy donors. Overall study results and limits: The sole available immune exposure information was CMV serostatus.

This clonotype was obtained from a woman aged 55-70 years in good health and CMV-seropositive. Sequencing used PBMCs. The chain has TRBV7-2 and TRBJ2-7; 12 bases map to TRBD2. In DNA form, the CDR3 reads TGTGCCAGCAGCCCGCGGACTAGCGGGGCATTCTACGAGCAGTACTTC. This translates into CASSPRTSGAFYEQYF.